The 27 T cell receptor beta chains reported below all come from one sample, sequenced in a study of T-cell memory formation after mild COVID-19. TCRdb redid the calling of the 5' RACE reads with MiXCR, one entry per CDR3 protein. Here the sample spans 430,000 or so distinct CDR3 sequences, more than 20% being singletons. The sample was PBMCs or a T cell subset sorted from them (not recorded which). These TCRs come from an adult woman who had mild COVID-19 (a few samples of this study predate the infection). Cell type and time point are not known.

The CDR3 DNA reads as TGTGCCAGCAGTTACTCGAATCTAGCGGGAGCATTTTACGAGCAGTACTTC. Residues: CASSYSNLAGAFYEQYF. The rearrangement links TRBV6-2 or TRBV6-3 to TRBJ2-7, with 10 bases that match TRBD2. CDR1 is MNHEY, CDR2 SVGEGT, per germline. The CDR3 is 17 amino acids. The V segment lost 0 bases and the J segment 4 bases; nucleotides outside the gene matches: 9.

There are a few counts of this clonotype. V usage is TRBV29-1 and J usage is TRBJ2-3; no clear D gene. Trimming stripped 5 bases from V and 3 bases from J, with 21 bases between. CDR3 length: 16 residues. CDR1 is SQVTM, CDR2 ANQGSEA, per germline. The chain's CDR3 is CSVPCAWCPSTDTQYF. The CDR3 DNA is TGCAGCGTTCCTTGCGCCTGGTGCCCTAGTACAGATACGCAGTATTTT.

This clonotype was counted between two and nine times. The CDR3 loop is CAWMNRVHGYEQYF. CDR3 DNA sequence: TGCGCCTGGATGAACAGGGTTCATGGGTACGAGCAGTACTTC. This sequence joins TRBV5-1 and TRBJ2-7, with D possibly being TRBD1 (6 bases). V gave up 10 bases and J gave up 4 bases, with 21 bases separating them. The V gene's germline CDR1 is SGHRS and CDR2 YFSETQ. The length of the CDR3 is 14 residues.

CDR3 protein: CASSCRVLAKNIQYF. CDR3 sequence (DNA): TGTGCCAGCAGCTGCAGGGTACTAGCCAAAAACATTCAGTACTTC. V and J are TRBV21-1 and TRBJ2-4; TRBD1 is taken as the D call from the table, unchecked against the DNA. TRBV21-1 is noted as a pseudogene. CDR3 length: 15 amino acids.

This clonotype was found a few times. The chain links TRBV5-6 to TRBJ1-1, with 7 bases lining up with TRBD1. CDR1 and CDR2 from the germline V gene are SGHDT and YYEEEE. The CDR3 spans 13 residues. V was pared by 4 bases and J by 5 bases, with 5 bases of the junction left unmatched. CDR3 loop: CASSAGTVTEAFF. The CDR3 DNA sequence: TGTGCCAGCAGCGCCGGGACAGTGACTGAAGCTTTCTTT.

The DNA of the CDR3 is TGTGCCAGCCTCGGACAGGATCGAGCGTTGTACGAGCAGTACTTC. Amino acid sequence: CASLGQDRALYEQYF. The chain has TRBV5-5 and TRBJ2-7, with TRBD1 identical over 7 bases. The CDR3 is 15 residues long. J lost 4 bases, V lost 7 bases, and 14 bases had no gene match. From germline, CDR1 is SGHKS and CDR2 YYEKEE (reference sequence).

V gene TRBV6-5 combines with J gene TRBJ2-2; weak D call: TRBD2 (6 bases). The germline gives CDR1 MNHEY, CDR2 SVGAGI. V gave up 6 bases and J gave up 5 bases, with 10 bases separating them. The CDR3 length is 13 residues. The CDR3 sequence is CASRFGTTGELFF. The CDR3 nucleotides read TGTGCCAGCAGATTCGGGACTACCGGGGAGCTGTTTTTT.

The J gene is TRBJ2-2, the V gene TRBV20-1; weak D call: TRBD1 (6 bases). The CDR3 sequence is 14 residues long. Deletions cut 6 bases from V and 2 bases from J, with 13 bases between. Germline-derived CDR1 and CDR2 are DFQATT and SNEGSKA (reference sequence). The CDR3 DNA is TGCAGTGCCCGGGACACCCAAAACACCGGGGAGCTGTTTTTT. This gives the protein CSARDTQNTGELFF.

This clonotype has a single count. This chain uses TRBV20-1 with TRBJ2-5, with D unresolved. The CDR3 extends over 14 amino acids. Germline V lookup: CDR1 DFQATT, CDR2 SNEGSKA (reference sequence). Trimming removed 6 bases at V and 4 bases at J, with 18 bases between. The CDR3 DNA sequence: TGCAGTGCCAGGCTCTACAGCGCCGGAGAGACCCAGTACTTC. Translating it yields CSARLYSAGETQYF.

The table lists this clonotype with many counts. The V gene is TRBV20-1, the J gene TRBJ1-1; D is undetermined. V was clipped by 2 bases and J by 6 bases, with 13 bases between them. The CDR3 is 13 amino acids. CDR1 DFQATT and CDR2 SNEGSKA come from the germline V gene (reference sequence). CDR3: CSARSPLVPEAFF. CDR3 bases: TGCAGTGCTAGATCCCCCCTCGTCCCTGAAGCTTTCTTT.

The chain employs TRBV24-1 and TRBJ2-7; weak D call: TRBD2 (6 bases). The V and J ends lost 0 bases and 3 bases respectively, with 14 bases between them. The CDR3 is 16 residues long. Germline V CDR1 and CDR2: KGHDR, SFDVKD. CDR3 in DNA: TGTGCCACCAGTGATTTGTCGGGGACCGGGGGCTACGAGCAGTACTTC. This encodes CATSDLSGTGGYEQYF.

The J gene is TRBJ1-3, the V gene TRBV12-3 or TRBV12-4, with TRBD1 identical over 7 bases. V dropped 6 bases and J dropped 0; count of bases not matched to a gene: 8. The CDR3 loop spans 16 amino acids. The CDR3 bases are TGTGCCAGCAGCCCAGGGGGGGGAGGCTCTGGAAACACCATATATTTT. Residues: CASSPGGGGSGNTIYF.

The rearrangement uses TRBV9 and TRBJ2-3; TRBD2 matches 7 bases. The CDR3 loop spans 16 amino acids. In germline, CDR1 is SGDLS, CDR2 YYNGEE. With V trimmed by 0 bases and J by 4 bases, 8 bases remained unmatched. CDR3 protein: CASSVGIAGEADTQYF. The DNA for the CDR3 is TGTGCCAGCAGCGTAGGAATCGCGGGAGAAGCAGATACGCAGTATTTT.

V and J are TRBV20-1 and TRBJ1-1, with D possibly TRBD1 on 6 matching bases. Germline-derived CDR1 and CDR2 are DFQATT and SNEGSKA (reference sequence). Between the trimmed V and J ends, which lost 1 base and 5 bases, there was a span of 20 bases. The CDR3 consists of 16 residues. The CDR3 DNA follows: TGCAGTGCTAGAGGGGGGACAAGACTCCCTAGGACTGAAGCTTTCTTT. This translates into CSARGGTRLPRTEAFF.

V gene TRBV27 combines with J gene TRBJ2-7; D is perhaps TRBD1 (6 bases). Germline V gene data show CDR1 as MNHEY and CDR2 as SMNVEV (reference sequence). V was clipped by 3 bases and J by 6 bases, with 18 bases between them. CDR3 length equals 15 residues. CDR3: CASSLQGTGWGEQYF. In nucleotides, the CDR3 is TGTGCCAGCAGTTTGCAGGGGACGGGCTGGGGCGAGCAGTACTTC.

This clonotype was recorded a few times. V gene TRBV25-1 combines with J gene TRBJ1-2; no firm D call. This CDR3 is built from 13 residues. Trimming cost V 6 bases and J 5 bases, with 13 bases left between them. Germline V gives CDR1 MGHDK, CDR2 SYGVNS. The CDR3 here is CASSEGRIYGYTF. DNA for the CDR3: TGTGCCAGCAGCGAGGGCAGGATTTATGGCTACACCTTC.

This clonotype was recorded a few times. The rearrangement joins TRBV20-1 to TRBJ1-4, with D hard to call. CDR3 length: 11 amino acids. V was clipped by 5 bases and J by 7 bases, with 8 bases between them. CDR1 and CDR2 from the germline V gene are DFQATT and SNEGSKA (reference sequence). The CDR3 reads CSAVRGEKLFF. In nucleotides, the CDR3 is TGCAGTGCTGTCCGGGGTGAAAAACTGTTTTTT.

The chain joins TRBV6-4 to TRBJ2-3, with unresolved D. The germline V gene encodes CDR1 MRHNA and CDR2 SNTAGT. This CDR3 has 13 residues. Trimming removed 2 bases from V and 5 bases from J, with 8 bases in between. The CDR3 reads CASSDQAEDTQYF. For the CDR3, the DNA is TGTGCCAGCAGTGACCAAGCAGAAGATACGCAGTATTTT.

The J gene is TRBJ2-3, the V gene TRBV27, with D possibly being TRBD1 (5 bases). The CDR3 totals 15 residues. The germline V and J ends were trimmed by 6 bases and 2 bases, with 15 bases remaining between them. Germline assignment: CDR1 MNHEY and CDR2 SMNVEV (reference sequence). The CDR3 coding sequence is TGTGCCAGCAGCCAAAGAGCCAGGGTCACAGATACGCAGTATTTT. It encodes CASSQRARVTDTQYF.

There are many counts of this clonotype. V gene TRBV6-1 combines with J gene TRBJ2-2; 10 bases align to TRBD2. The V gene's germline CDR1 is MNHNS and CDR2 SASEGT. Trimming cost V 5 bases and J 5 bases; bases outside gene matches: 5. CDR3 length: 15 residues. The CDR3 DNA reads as TGTGCCAGCAGTCCTCTAGCGGGGGAAACCGGGGAGCTGTTTTTT. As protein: CASSPLAGETGELFF.

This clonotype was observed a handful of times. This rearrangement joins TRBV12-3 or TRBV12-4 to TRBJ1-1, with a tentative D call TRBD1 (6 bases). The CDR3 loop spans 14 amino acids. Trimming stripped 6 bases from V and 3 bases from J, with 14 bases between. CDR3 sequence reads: CASSLTGLDTEAFF. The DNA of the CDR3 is TGTGCCAGCAGCCTCACAGGGTTGGACACTGAAGCTTTCTTT.

CDR3: CATSIGTSGAPSTDTQYF. The CDR3 nucleotides read TGTGCCACCAGCATAGGGACTAGCGGAGCCCCTAGCACAGATACGCAGTATTTT. This chain connects TRBV15 to TRBJ2-3, with 11 bases that match TRBD2. The CDR3 has 18 residues. V lost 4 bases and J lost 0; bases outside the gene matches: 9. The germline CDR1 and CDR2 sequences are LNHNV and YYDKDF (reference sequence).

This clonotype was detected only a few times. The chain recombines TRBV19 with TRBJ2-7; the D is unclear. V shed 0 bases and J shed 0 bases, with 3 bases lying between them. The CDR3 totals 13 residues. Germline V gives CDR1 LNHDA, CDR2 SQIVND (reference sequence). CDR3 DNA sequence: TGTGCCAGTAGTATAGAGGGCTCCTACGAGCAGTACTTC. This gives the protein CASSIEGSYEQYF.

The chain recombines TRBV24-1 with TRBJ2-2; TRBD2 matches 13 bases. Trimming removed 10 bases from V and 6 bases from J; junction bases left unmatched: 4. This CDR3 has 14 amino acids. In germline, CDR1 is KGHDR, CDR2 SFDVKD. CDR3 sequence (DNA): TGTGCCACGGGAGGGACTAGCGGGGCCGGGGAGCTGTTTTTT. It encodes CATGGTSGAGELFF.

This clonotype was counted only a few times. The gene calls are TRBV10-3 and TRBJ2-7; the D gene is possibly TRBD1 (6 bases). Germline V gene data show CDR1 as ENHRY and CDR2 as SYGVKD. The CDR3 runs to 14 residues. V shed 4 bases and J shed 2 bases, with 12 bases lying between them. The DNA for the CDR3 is TGTGCCATCAGTGGCCGACAGGCCACCTACGAGCAGTACTTC. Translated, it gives CAISGRQATYEQYF.

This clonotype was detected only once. CDR3 nucleotide sequence: TGTGCCAGTAGTATAGTTCTGCAGGGATCCTACGAGCAGTACTTC. It is translated as CASSIVLQGSYEQYF. V is TRBV19 and J is TRBJ2-7; the D gene is possibly TRBD1 (5 bases). Germline CDR1 LNHDA, CDR2 SQIVND (reference sequence). V was cut by 1 base and J by 1 base, with 11 bases left in between. This CDR3 has 15 residues.

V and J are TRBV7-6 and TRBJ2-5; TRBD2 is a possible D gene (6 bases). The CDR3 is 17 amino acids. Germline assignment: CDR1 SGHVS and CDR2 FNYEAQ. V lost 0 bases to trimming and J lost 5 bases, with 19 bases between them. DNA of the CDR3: TGTGCCAGCAGCTTAGCACCCACGCAGGGACTCTTCGAGACCCAGTACTTC. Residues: CASSLAPTQGLFETQYF.